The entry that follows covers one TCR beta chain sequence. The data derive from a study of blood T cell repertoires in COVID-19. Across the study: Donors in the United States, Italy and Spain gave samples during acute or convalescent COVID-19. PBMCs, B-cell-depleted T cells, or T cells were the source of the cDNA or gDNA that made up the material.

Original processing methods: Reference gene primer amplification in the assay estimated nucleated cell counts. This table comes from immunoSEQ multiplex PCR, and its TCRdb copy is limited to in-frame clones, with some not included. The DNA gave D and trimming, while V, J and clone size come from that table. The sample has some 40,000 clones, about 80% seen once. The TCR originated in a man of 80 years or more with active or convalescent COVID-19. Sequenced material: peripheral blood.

CDR3 in amino acids: CASSLVLAGGPGSYNEQFF. As DNA, the CDR3 is TGTGCCAGCAGCTTAGTATTAGCGGGGGGGCCGGGCTCCTACAATGAGCAGTTCTTC. V and J are TRBV7-2 and TRBJ2-1; 11 bases are a match to TRBD2. The CDR3 is 19 residues long. The junction had 8 bases not matched to a gene; V was cut back by 1 base and J by 0 bases. Germline V gene sequence: CDR1 SGHTA, CDR2 FQGNSA.